The subject of this entry is one TCR beta chain. This sample was taken from a study of OX40 agonist ivuxolimab in advanced cancers. TCRdb's table, derived via immunoSEQ multiplex PCR, lists solely in-frame clones and lacks some. The sample has 65,000 to 70,000 clones, roughly 76% seen once; the top ten hold 1.5% to 2%. Germline V gives CDR1 SGHTA, CDR2 FQGTGA. Germline trimming cut 0 bases from V and 10 bases from J; bases unmatched to any gene: 0. CDR3 length: 12 amino acids. The sample here was CD4+ or CD8+ T cells sorted from blood, taken in a trial of the OX40 agonist ivuxolimab. The chain combines TRBV7-3 with TRBJ2-3; 8 bases line up with TRBD2. The sequence came from an adult with an advanced solid tumor such as melanoma, head and neck, liver or kidney cancer. CDR3 DNA sequence: TGTGCCAGCAGCTTAACGCGGGGGGCGCAGTATTTT. It yields the protein CASSLTRGAQYF.